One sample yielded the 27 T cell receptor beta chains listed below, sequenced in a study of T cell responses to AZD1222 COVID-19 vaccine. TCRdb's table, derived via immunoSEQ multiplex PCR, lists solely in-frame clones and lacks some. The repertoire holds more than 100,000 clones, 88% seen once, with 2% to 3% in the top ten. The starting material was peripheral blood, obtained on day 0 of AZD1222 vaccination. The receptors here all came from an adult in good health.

DNA for the CDR3: TGTGCCAGCAGCCCTAACTCTGGACCCGAGGAGTTCTTC. Residues: CASSPNSGPEEFF. The chain uses TRBV4-2 and TRBJ2-1, with no clear D. Deletions cut 4 bases from V and 14 bases from J, with 18 bases between. This CDR3 contains 13 residues. Germline CDR1 is LGHNA and CDR2 is YNFKEQ.

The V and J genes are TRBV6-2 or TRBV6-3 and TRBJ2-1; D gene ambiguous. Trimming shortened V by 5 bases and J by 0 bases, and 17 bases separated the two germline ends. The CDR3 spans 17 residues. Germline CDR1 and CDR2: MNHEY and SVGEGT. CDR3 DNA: TGTGCCAGCAGTAAGCCCTCCAGCGCCAGCTCCTACAATGAGCAGTTCTTC. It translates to CASSKPSSASSYNEQFF.

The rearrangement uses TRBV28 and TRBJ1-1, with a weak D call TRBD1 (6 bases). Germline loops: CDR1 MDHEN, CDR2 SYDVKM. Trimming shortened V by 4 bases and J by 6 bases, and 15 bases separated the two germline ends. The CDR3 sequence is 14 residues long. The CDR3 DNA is TGTGCCAGCAGTTCCCACAGGGTGAGGGCTGAAGCTTTCTTT. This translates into CASSSHRVRAEAFF. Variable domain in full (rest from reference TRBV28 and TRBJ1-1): DVKVTQSSRYLVKRTGEKVFLECVQDMDHENMFWYRQDPGLGLRLIYFSYDVKMKEKGDIPEGYSVSREKKERFSLILESASTNQTSMYLCASSSHRVRAEAFFGQGTRLTVV.

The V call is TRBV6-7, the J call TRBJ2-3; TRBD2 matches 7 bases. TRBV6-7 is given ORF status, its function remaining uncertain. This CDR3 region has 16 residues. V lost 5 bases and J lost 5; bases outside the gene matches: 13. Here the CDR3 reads CASSHFGGGPGDTQYF. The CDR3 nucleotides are TGTGCCAGCAGTCATTTTGGGGGAGGGCCCGGAGATACGCAGTATTTT.

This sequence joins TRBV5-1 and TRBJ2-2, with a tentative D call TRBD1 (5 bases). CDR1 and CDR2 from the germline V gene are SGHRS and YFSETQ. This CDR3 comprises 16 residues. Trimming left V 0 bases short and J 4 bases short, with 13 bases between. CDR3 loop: CASSLGGSLSTGELFF. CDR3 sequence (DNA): TGCGCCAGCAGCTTGGGGGGCAGTTTGTCCACCGGGGAGCTGTTTTTT. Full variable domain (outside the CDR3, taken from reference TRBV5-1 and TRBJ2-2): KAGVTQTPRYLIKTRGQQVTLSCSPISGHRSVSWYQQTPGQGLQFLFEYFSETQRNKGNFPGRFSGRQFSNSRSEMNVSTLELGDSALYLCASSLGGSLSTGELFFGEGSRLTVL.

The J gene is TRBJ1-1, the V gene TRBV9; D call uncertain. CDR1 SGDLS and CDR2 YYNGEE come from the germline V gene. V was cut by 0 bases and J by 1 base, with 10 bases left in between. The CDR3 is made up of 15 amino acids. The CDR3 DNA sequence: TGTGCCAGCAGCGTAGGAGAAGCACCGAACACTGAAGCTTTCTTT. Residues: CASSVGEAPNTEAFF.

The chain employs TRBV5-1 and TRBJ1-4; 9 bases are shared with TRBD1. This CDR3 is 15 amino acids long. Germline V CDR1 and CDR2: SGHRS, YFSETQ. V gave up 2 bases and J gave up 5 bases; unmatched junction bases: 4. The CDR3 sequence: CASSLGTGMNEKLFF. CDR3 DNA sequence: TGCGCCAGCAGCTTAGGGACAGGGATGAATGAAAAACTGTTTTTT.

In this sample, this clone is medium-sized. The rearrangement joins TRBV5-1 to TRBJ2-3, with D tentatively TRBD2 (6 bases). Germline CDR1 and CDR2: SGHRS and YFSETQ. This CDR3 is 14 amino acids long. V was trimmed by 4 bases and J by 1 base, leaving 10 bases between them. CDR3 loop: CASSPGTGTDTQYF. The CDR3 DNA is TGCGCCAGCAGCCCTGGGACTGGCACAGATACGCAGTATTTT.

CDR3 sequence: CASSLWAGVSPLHF. As DNA, the CDR3 is TGTGCCAGCAGCTTATGGGCAGGGGTCTCACCCCTCCACTTT. V is TRBV13 and J is TRBJ1-6, with a weak D call TRBD1 (6 bases). CDR3 size: 14 residues. Germline CDR1 reads PRHDT; CDR2 reads FYEKMQ (reference sequence). Trimming removed 2 bases from V and 10 bases from J, with 12 bases in between.

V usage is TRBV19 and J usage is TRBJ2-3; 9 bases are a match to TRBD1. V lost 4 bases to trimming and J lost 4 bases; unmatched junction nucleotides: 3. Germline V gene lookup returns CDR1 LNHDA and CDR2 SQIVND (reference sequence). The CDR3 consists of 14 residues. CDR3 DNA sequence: TGTGCCAGTAGTAACAGGGGGCAGCCAGATACGCAGTATTTT. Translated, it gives CASSNRGQPDTQYF.

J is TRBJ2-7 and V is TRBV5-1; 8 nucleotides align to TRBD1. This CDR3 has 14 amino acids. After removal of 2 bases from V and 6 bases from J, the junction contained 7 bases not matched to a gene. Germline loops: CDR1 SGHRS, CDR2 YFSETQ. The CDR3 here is CASSLGQGFIEQYF. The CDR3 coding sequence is TGCGCCAGCAGCTTAGGACAGGGTTTTATCGAGCAGTACTTC.

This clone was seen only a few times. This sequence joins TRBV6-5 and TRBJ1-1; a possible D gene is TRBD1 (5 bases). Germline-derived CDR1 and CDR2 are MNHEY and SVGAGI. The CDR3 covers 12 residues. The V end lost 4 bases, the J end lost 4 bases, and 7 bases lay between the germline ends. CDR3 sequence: CASSWGGTEAFF. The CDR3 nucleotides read TGTGCCAGCAGTTGGGGGGGCACTGAAGCTTTCTTT.

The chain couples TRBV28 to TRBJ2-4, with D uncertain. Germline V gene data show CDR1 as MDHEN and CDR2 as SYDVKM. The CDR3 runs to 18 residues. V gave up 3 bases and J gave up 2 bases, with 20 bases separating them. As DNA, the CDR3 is TGTGCCAGCAGTTTCCCGCAGCCCCCGGCGAGGTCCAAAAACATTCAGTACTTC. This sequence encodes CASSFPQPPARSKNIQYF.

CDR3 nucleotide sequence: TGTGCCAGCAGCCACCTCAATTTCCCACTAGCAAATGAGCAGTTCTTC. The encoded protein is CASSHLNFPLANEQFF. This chain joins TRBV3-1 (or the pseudogene TRBV3-2) and TRBJ2-1, with D perhaps matching TRBD2 (6 bases). The V end was cut by 3 bases, the J end by 7 bases, with 19 bases between. This CDR3 is built from 16 residues. Germline CDR1 is LGHDT and CDR2 is YNNKEL (reference sequence).

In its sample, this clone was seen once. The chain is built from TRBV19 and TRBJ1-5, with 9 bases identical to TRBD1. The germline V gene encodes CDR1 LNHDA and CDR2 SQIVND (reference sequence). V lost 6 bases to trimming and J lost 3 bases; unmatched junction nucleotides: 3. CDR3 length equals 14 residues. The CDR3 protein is CASRQGANNQPQHF. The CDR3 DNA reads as TGTGCCAGTAGACAGGGGGCTAACAATCAGCCCCAGCATTTT.

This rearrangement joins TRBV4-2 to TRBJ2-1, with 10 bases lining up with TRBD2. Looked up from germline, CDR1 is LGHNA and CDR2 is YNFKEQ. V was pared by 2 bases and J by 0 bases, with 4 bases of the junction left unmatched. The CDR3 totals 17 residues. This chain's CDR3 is CASSQPLAGDSYNEQFF. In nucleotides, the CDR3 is TGTGCCAGCAGCCAACCGCTAGCGGGAGACTCCTACAATGAGCAGTTCTTC.

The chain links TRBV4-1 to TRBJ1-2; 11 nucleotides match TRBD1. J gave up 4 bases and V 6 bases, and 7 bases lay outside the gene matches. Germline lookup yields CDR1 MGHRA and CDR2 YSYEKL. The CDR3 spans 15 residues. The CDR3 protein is CASRPGQGGGYGYTF. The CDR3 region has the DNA TGCGCCAGCAGACCGGGACAGGGGGGCGGCTATGGCTACACCTTC.

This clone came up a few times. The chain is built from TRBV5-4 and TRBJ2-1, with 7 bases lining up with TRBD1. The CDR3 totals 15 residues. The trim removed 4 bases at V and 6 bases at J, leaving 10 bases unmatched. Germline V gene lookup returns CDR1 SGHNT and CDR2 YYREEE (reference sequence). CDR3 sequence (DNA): TGTGCCAGCAGCAAATCCGGGACAGTGGCCAATGAGCAGTTCTTC. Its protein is CASSKSGTVANEQFF.

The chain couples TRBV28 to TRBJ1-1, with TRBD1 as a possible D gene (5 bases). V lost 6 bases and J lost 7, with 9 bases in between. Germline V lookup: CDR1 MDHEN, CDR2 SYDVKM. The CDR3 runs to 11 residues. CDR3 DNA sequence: TGTGCCAGCAGAGGACACCTTGAAGCTTTCTTT. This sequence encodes CASRGHLEAFF.

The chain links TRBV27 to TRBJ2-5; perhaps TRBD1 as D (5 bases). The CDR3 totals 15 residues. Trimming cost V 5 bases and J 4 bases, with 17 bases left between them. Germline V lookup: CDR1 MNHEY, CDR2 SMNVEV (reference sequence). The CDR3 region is CASSPTSRRGETQYF. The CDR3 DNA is TGTGCCAGCAGTCCCACATCTAGAAGGGGAGAGACCCAGTACTTC.

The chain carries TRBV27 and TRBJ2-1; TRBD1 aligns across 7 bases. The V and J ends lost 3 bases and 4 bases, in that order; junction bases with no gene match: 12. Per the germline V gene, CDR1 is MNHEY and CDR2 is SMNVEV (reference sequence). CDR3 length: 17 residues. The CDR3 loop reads CASSFNPPGTEYNEQFF. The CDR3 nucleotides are TGTGCCAGCAGTTTTAACCCTCCGGGGACAGAATACAATGAGCAGTTCTTC.

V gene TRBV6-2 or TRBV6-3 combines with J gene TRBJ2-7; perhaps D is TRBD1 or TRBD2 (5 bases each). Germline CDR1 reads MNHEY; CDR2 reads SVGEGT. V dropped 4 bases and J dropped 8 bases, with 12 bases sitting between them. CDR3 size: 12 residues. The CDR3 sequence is CASSSNPGQQYF. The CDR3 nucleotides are TGTGCCAGCAGTTCCAATCCGGGACAGCAGTACTTC.

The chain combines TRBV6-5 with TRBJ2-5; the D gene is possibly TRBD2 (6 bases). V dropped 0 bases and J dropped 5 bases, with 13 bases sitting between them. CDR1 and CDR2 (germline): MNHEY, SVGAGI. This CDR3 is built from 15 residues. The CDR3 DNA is TGTGCCAGCAGTTACTCGGGGGGAGCTGCGGAGACCCAGTACTTC. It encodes CASSYSGGAAETQYF.

The CDR3 region is CASSQEGRPPLHF. The CDR3 nucleotides read TGTGCCAGCAGCCAAGAGGGCCGACCACCCCTCCACTTT. V is TRBV3-1 (or the pseudogene TRBV3-2) and J is TRBJ1-6; D is undetermined. V was clipped by 0 bases and J by 11 bases, with 8 bases between them. The CDR3 covers 13 residues. In germline, CDR1 is LGHDT, CDR2 YNNKEL (reference sequence).

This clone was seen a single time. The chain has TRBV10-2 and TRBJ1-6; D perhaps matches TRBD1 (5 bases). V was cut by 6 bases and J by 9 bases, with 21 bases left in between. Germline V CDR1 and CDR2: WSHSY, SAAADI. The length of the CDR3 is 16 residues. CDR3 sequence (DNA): TGCGCCAGCAGCCTAATCAGGGTAACAGGCTCTTCACCCCTCCACTTT. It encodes CASSLIRVTGSSPLHF.

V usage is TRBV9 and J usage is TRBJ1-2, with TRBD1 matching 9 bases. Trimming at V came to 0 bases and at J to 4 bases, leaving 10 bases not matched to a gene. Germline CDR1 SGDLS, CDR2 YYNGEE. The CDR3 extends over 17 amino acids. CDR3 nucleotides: TGTGCCAGCAGCGTAGGGCTTTGGGACAGGGATTTCTATGGCTACACCTTC. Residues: CASSVGLWDRDFYGYTF.

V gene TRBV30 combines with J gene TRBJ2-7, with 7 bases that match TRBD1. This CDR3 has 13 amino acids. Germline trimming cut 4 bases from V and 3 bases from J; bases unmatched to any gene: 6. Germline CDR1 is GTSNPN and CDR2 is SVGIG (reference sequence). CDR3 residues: CAWMPQGFYEQYF. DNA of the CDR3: TGTGCCTGGATGCCACAGGGGTTCTACGAGCAGTACTTC.